Below are 2 T cell receptor beta chains sequenced from a single sample in a study of blood T cell repertoires in COVID-19 (dated by TCRdb to the early 2020s). Libraries came from the immunoSEQ multiplex PCR assay. TCRdb took over this immuneACCESS table, retaining in-frame rearrangements with V and J assigned. Such tables are incomplete; in checked studies, under half of the missing clones stem from an unresolved V gene, and the remainder is unexplained. The sample records a few hundred thousand clones, 87% of which are singletons. The ten largest clones add up to 4.5% to 7% of the sample. Sequencing used PBMCs or T cells enriched from blood (not recorded which). The receptors shown here come from a woman younger than 45 who had recovered from COVID-19.

This chain joins TRBV5-1 and TRBJ1-1; 10 positions match TRBD1. Germline V CDR1 and CDR2: SGHRS, YFSETQ. This CDR3 region has 16 residues. V shed 0 bases, J shed 0 bases, and the junction held 2 bases outside the gene matches. The CDR3 coding sequence is TGCGCCAGCAGCTTGGCTGGGACAGGGGTGAACACTGAAGCTTTCTTT. Residues: CASSLAGTGVNTEAFF.

The chain employs TRBV7-2 and TRBJ1-1; no reliable D call. This CDR3 is built from 13 residues. With 8 bases removed from V and 1 base from J, the gap between germline ends came to 11 bases. Germline V lookup: CDR1 SGHTA, CDR2 FQGNSA. CDR3 DNA: TGTGCCAGCGGACTGGGGAAGAACACTGAAGCTTTCTTT. Its protein product is CASGLGKNTEAFF.